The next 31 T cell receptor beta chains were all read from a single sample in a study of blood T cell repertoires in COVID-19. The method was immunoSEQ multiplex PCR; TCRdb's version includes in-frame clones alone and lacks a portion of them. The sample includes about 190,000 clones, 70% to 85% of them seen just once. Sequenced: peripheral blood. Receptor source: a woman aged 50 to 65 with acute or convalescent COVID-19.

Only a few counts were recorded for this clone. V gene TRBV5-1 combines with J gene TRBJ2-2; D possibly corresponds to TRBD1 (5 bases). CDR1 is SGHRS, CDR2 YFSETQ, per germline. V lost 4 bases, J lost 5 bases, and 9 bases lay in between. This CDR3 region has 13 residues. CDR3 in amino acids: CASSKGWTGELFF. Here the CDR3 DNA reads TGCGCCAGCAGCAAGGGGTGGACCGGGGAGCTGTTTTTT.

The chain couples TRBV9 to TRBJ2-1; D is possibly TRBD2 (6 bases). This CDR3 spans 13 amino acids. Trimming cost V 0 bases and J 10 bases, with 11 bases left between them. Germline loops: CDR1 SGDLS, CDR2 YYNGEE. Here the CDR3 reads CASSVDGGREQFF. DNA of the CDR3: TGTGCCAGCAGCGTAGATGGGGGGAGGGAGCAGTTCTTC.

The CDR3 nucleotides are TGTGCCAGCAGTTCGGCGCAGGGGAGGGACTATGGCTACACCTTC. Protein product: CASSSAQGRDYGYTF. The chain couples TRBV28 to TRBJ1-2, with D tentatively TRBD1 (6 bases). CDR1 and CDR2 (germline): MDHEN, SYDVKM. V shed 4 bases and J shed 3 bases, with 15 bases lying between them. The CDR3 extends over 15 amino acids.

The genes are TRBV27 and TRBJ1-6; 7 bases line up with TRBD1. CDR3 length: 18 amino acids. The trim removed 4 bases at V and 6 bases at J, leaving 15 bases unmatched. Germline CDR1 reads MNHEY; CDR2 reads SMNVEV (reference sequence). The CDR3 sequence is CASSSLRDRPDPNSPLHF. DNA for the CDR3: TGTGCCAGCAGTTCCCTTAGGGACAGACCCGATCCTAATTCACCCCTCCACTTT.

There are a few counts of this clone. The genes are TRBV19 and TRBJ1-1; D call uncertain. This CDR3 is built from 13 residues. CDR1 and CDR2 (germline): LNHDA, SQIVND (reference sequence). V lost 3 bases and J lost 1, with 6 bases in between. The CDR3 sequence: CASSIHTNTEAFF. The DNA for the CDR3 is TGTGCCAGTAGTATCCACACGAACACTGAAGCTTTCTTT.

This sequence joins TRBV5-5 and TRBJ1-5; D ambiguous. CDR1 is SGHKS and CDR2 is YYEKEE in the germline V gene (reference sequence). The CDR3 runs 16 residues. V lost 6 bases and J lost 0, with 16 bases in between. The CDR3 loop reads CASTLGWGVSNQPQHF. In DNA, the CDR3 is TGTGCCAGCACCCTCGGGTGGGGAGTTAGCAATCAGCCCCAGCATTTT.

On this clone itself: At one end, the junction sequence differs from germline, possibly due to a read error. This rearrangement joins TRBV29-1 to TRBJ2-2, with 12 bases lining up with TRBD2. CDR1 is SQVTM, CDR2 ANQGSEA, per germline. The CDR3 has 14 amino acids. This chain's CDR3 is CSAELAGGAGELFF. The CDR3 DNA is TGCAGCGCTGAACTAGCGGGAGGCGCCGGGGAGCTGTTTTTT.

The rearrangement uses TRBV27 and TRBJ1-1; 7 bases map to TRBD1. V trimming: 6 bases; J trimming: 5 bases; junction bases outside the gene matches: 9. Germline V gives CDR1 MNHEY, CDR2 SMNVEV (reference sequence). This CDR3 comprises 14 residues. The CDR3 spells CASRPDRVVTEAFF. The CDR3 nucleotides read TGTGCCAGCAGACCCGACAGGGTCGTGACTGAAGCTTTCTTT.

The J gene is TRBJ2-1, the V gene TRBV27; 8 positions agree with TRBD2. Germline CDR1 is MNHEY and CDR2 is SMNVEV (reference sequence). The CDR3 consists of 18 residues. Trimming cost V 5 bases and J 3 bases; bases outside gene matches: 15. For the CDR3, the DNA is TGTGCCAGCAGTGTCCTCTGGGGAGCGGGGGCCTTCTACAATGAGCAGTTCTTC. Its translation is CASSVLWGAGAFYNEQFF.

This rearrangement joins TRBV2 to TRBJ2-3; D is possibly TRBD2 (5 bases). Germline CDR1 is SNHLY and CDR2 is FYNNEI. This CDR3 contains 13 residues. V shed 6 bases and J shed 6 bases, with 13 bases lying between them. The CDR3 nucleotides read TGTGCCAGCAGAAGGACTGGCGGGGATACGCAGTATTTT. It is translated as CASRRTGGDTQYF.

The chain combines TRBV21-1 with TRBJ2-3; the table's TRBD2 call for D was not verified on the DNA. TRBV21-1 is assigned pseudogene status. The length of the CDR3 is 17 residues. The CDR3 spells CASSKALPSGGQDTQYF. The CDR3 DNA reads TGTGCCAGCAGCAAAGCGCTCCCTAGCGGGGGGCAAGATACGCAGTATTTT.

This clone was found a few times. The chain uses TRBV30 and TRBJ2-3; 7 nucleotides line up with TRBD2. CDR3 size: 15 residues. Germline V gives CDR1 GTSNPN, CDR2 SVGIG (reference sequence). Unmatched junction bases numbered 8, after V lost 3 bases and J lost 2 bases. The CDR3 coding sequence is TGTGCCTGGAGCCCACGGGGGAGGGACACAGATACGCAGTATTTT. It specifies CAWSPRGRDTDTQYF.

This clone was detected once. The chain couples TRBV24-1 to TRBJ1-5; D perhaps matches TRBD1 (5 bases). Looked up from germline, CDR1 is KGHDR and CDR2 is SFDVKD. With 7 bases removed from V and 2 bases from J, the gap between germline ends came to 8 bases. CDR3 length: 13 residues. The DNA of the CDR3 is TGTGCCACCAGCCCGGGGGGCAATCAGCCCCAGCATTTT. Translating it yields CATSPGGNQPQHF.

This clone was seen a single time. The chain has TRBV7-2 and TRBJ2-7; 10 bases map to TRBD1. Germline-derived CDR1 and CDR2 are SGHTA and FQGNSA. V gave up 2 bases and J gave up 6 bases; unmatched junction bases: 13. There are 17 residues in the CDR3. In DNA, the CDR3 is TGTGCCAGCAGCTTAAGGTCCTCCGGGACAGGGGTCGGCGAGCAGTACTTC. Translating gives CASSLRSSGTGVGEQYF.

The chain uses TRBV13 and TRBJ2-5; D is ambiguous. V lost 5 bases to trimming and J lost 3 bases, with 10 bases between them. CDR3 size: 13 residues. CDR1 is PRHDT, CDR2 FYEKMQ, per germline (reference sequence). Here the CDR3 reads CASSRDLEETQYF. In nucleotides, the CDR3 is TGTGCCAGCAGCCGCGACTTAGAAGAGACCCAGTACTTC.

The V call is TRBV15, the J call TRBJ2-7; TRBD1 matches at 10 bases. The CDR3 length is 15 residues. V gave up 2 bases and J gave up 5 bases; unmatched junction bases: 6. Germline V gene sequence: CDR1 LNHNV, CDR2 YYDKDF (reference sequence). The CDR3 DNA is TGTGCCACCAGCAGACCGGGACAGGGGCCCCACGAGCAGTACTTC. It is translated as CATSRPGQGPHEQYF. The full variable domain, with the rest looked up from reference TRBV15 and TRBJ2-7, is DAMVIQNPRYQVTQFGKPVTLSCSQTLNHNVMYWYQQKSSQAPKLLFHYYDKDFNNEADTPDNFQSRRPNTSFCFLDIRSPGLGDTAMYLCATSRPGQGPHEQYFGPGTRLTVT.

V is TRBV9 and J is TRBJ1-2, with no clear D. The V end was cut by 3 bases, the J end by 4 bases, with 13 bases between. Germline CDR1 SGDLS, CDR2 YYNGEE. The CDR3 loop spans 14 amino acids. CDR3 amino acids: CASSAEQPPYGYTF. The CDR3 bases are TGTGCCAGCAGCGCAGAACAGCCTCCCTATGGCTACACCTTC.

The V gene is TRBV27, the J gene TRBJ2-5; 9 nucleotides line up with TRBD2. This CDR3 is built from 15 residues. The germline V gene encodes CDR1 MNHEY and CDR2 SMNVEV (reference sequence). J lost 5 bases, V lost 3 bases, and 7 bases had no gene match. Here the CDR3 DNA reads TGTGCCAGCAGTTTTAGCGGGAGAGGGGCGGAGACCCAGTACTTC. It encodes CASSFSGRGAETQYF.

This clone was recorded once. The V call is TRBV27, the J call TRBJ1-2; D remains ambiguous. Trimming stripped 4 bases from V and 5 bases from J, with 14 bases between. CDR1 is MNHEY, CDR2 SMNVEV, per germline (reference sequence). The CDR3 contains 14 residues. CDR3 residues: CASSSSPREYGYTF. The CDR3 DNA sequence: TGTGCCAGCAGTTCAAGCCCCCGGGAGTATGGCTACACCTTC.

The CDR3 reads CASRGQGNTGELFF. Here the CDR3 DNA reads TGTGCCAGCAGGGGACAGGGGAACACCGGGGAGCTGTTTTTT. The V call is TRBV7-6, the J call TRBJ2-2, with TRBD1 matching over 9 bases. V lost 6 bases to trimming and J lost 1 base; unmatched junction nucleotides: 0. The CDR3 sequence is 14 residues long. The germline gives CDR1 SGHVS, CDR2 FNYEAQ. The variable domain in full, with the rest retrieved from reference TRBV7-6 and TRBJ2-2, is GAGVSQSPRYKVTKRGQDVALRCDPISGHVSLYWYRQALGQGPEFLTYFNYEAQQDKSGLPNDRFSAERPEGSISTLTIQRTEQRDSAMYRCASRGQGNTGELFFGEGSRLTVL.

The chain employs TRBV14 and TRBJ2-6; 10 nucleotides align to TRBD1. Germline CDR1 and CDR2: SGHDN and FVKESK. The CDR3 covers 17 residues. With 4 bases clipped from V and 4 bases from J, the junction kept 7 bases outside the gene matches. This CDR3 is CASSLRTGGNGANVLTF. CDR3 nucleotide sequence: TGTGCCAGCAGCCTGCGGACAGGGGGGAACGGGGCCAACGTCCTGACTTTC.

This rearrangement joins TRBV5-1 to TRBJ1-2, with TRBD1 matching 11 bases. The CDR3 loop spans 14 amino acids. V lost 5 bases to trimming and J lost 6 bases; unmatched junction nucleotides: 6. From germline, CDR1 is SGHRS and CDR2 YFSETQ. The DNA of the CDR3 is TGCGCCAGCAGGAGGACAGGGGGCGAAAATGGCTACACCTTC. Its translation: CASRRTGGENGYTF.

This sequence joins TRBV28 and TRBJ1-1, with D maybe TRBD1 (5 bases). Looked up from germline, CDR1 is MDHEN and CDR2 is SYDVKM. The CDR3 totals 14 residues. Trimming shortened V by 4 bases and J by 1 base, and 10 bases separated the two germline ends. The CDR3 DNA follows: TGTGCCAGCAGTTCCCAGGGAAGGAACACTGAAGCTTTCTTT. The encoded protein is CASSSQGRNTEAFF.

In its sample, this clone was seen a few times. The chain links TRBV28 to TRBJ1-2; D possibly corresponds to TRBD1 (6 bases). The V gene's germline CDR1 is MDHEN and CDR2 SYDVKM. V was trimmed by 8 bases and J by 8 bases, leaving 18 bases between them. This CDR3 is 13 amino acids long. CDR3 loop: CASGDRRPRGYTF. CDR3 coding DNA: TGTGCCAGCGGAGACAGGCGCCCGAGGGGCTACACCTTC.

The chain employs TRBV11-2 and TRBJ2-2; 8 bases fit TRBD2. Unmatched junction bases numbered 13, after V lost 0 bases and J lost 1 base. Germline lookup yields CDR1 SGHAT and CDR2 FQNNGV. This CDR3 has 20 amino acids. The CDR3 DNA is TGTGCCAGCAGCTTAGATCAAGGATTCGGGGGGGCGTTGAACACCGGGGAGCTGTTTTTT. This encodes CASSLDQGFGGALNTGELFF.

CDR3 sequence reads: CASSYWQGATYEQYF. The DNA of the CDR3 is TGTGCCAGCAGTTACTGGCAGGGGGCTACGTACGAGCAGTACTTC. V usage is TRBV6-2 or TRBV6-3 and J usage is TRBJ2-7, with 8 bases matching TRBD1. The CDR3 loop spans 15 amino acids. V lost 1 base and J lost 4; bases outside the gene matches: 6. CDR1 is MNHEY, CDR2 SVGEGT, per germline.

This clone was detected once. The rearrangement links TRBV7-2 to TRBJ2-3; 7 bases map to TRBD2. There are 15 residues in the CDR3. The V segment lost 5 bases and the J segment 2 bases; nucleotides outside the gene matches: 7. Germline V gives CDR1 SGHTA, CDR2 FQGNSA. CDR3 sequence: CASSKRRDYTDTQYF. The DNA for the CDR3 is TGTGCCAGCAGCAAACGTCGGGACTACACAGATACGCAGTATTTT.

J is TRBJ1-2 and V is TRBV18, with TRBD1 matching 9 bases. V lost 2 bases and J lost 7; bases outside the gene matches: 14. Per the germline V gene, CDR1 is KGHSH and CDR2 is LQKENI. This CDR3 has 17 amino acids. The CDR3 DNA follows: TGTGCCAGCTCACCAACGGGAACCGGGACAGGGCGCAGTGGCTACACCTTC. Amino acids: CASSPTGTGTGRSGYTF. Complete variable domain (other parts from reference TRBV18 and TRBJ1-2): NAGVMQNPRHLVRRRGQEARLRCSPMKGHSHVYWYRQLPEEGLKFMVYLQKENIIDESGMPKERFSAEFPKEGPSILRIQQVVRGDSAAYFCASSPTGTGTGRSGYTFGSGTRLTVV.

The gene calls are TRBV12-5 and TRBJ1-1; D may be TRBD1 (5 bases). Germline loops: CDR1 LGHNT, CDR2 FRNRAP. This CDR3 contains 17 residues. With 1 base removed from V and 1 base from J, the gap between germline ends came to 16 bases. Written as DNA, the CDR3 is TGTGCTAGTGGTTTGGGGACGCAGGGATTCTCGAACACTGAAGCTTTCTTT. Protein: CASGLGTQGFSNTEAFF.

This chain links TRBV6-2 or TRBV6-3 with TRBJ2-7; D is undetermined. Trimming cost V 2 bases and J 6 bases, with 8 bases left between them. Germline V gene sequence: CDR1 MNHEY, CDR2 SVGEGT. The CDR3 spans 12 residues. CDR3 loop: CASSYGLGEQYF. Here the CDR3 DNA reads TGTGCCAGCAGTTACGGGCTGGGCGAGCAGTACTTC.

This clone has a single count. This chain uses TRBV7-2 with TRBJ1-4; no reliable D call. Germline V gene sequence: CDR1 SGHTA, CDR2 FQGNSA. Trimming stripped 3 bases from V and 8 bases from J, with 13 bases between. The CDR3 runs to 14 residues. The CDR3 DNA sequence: TGTGCCAGCAGCTTCGGAGGATCGGGGGAAAAACTGTTTTTT. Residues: CASSFGGSGEKLFF.